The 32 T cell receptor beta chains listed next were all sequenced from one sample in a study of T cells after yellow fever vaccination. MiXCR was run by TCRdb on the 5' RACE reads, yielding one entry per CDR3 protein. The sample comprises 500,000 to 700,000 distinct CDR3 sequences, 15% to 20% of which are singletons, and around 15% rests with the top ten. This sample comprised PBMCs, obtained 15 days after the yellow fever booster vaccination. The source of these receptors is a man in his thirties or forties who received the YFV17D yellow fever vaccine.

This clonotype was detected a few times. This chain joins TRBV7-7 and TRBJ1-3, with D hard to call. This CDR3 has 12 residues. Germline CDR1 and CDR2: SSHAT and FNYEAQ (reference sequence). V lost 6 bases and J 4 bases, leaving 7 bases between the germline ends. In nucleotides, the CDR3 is TGTGCCAGCAGGAGGGAAGGAAACACCATATATTTT. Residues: CASRREGNTIYF.

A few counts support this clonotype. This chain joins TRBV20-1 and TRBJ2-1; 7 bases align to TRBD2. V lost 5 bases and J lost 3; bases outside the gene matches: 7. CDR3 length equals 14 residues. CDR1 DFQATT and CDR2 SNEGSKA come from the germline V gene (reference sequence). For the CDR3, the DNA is TGCAGTGCTCACGCTGGCGGGAGCTACAATGAGCAGTTCTTC. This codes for CSAHAGGSYNEQFF.

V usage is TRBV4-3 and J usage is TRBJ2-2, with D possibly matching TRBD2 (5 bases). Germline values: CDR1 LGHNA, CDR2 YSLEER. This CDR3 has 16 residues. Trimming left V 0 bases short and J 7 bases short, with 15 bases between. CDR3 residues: CASSQEAGDVLGELFF. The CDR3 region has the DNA TGCGCCAGCAGCCAAGAGGCCGGGGATGTGCTCGGGGAGCTGTTTTTT.

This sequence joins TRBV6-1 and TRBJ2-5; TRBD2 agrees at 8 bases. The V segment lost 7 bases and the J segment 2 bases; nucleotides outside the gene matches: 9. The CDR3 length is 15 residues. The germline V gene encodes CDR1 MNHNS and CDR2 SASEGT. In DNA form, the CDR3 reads TGTGCCAGCAAAACATTAGCGGGGCGACAAGAGACCCAGTACTTC. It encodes CASKTLAGRQETQYF.

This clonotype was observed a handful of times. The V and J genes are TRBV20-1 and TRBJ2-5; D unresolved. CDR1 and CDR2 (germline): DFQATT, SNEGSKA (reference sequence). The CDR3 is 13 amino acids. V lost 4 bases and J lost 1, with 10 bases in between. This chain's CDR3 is CSATVLRQETQYF. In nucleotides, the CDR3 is TGCAGTGCTACAGTACTACGCCAAGAGACCCAGTACTTC.

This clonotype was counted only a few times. This CDR3 is CASSPSLAGASGANVLTF. The CDR3 DNA reads as TGTGCCAGCTCACCCTCCCTAGCGGGAGCTTCTGGGGCCAACGTCCTGACTTTC. V is TRBV18 and J is TRBJ2-6, with 10 bases lining up with TRBD2. Germline V gene data show CDR1 as KGHSH and CDR2 as LQKENI. The trim removed 3 bases at V and 1 base at J, leaving 6 bases unmatched. This CDR3 spans 18 amino acids.

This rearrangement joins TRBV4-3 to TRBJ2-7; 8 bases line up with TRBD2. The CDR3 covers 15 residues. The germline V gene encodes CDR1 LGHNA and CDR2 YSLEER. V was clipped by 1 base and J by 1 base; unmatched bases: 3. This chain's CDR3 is CASSQARGGSYEQYF. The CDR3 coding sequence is TGCGCCAGCAGCCAAGCTCGGGGGGGGTCCTACGAGCAGTACTTC.

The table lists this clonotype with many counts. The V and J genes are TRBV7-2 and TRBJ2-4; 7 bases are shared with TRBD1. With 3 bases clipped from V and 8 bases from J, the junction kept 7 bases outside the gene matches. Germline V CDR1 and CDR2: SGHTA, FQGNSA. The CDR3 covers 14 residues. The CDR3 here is CASSFSRQGDIQYF. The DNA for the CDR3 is TGTGCCAGCAGCTTCTCAAGACAGGGCGACATTCAGTACTTC. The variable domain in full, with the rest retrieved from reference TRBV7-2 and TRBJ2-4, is GAGVSQSPSNKVTEKGKDVELRCDPISGHTALYWYRQSLGQGLEFLIYFQGNSAPDKSGLPSDRFSAERTGGSVSTLTIQRTQQEDSAVYLCASSFSRQGDIQYFGAGTRLSVL.

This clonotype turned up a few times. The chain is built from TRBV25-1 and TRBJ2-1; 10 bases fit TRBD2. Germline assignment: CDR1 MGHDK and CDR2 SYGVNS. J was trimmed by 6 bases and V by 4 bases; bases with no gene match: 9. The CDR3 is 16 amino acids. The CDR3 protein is CASSARIAGGGNEQFF. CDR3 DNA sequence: TGTGCCAGCAGTGCCCGGATAGCGGGAGGTGGCAATGAGCAGTTCTTC.

The DNA of the CDR3 is TGTGCCAGCAGTTTCGAGGTCTCAACAAACGAGCAGTACTTC. It is translated as CASSFEVSTNEQYF. The chain combines TRBV12-3 or TRBV12-4 with TRBJ2-7; unclear D gene. The V end lost 3 bases, the J end lost 5 bases, and 14 bases lay between the germline ends. CDR3 length equals 14 residues.

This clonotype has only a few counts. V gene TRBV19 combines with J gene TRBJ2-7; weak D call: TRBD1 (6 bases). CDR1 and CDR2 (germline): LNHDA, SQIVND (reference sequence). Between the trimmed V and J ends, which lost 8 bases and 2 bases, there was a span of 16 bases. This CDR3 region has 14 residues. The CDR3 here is CASDTGQGAYEQYF. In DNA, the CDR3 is TGTGCCAGTGATACGGGACAAGGGGCCTACGAGCAGTACTTC.

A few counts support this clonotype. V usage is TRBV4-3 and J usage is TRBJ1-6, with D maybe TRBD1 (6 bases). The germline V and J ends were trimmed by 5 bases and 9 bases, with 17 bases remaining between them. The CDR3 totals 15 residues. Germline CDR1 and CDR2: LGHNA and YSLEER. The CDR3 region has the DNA TGCGCCAGCAGCTCAATCAGGGGTGGTAGTTCACCCCTCCACTTT. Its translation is CASSSIRGGSSPLHF.

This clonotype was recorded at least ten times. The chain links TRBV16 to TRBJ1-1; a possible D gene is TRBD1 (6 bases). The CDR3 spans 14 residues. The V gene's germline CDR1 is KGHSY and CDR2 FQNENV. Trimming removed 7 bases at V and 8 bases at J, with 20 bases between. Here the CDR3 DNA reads TGTGCCAGCACCCTGAAGACAGGTCGGGCGGAAGCTTTCTTT. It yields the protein CASTLKTGRAEAFF.

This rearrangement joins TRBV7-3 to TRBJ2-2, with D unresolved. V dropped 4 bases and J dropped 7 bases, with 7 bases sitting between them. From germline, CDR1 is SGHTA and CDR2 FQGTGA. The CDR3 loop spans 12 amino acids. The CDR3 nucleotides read TGTGCCAGCAGCTCCTTTGGCGGGGAGCTGTTTTTT. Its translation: CASSSFGGELFF.

This CDR3 is CASSLHSAPFF. CDR3 bases: TGTGCCAGCAGTCTCCATTCCGCTCCGTTCTTC. The chain employs TRBV28 and TRBJ2-1; D is ambiguous. The CDR3 covers 11 residues. Germline CDR1 is MDHEN and CDR2 is SYDVKM. Trimming stripped 5 bases from V and 15 bases from J, with 14 bases between.

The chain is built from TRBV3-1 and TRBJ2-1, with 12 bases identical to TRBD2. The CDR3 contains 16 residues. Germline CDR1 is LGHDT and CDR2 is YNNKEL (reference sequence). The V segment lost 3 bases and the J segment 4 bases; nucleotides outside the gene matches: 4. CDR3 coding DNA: TGTGCCAGCAGCCACCGACTAGCGGGAGTGTACAATGAGCAGTTCTTC. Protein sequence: CASSHRLAGVYNEQFF.

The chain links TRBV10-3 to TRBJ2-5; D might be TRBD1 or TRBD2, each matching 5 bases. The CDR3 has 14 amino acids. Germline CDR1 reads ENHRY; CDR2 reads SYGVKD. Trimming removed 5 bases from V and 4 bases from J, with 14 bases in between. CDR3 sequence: CAISRDGQGETQYF. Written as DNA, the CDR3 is TGTGCCATCAGTCGGGACGGCCAGGGAGAGACCCAGTACTTC.

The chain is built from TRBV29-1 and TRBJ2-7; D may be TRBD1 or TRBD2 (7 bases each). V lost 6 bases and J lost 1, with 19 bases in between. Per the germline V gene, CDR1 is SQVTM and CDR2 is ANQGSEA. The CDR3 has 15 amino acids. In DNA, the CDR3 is TGCAGCGTGCAGGGGGGGGCAGCCGTTTCCTACGAGCAGTACTTC. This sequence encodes CSVQGGAAVSYEQYF.

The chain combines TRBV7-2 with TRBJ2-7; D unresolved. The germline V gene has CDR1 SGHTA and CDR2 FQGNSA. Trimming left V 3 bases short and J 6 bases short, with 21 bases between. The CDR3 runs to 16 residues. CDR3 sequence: CASSLPTGQPLGEQYF. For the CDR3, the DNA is TGTGCCAGCAGCTTGCCCACGGGTCAACCATTGGGCGAGCAGTACTTC.

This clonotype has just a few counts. The CDR3 nucleotides read TGTGCCAGCAGCCAAAAACAGGGTTTCACAGATACGCAGTATTTT. It translates to CASSQKQGFTDTQYF. The V and J genes are TRBV3-1 and TRBJ2-3, with a weak D call TRBD1 (6 bases). The germline V gene encodes CDR1 LGHDT and CDR2 YNNKEL (reference sequence). The CDR3 is 15 residues long. V was clipped by 2 bases and J by 2 bases, with 11 bases between them.

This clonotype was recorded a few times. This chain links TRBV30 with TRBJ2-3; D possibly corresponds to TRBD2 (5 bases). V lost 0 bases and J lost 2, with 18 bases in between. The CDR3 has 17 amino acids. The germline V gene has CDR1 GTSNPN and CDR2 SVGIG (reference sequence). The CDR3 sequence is CAWSVGPSLAHTDTQYF. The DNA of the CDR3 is TGTGCCTGGAGTGTCGGGCCTAGCCTTGCGCACACAGATACGCAGTATTTT.

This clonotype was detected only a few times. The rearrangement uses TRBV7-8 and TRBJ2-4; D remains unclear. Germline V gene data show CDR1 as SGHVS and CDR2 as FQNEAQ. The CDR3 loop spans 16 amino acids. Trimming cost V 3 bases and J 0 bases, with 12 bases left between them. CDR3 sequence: CASSLDARLAKNIQYF. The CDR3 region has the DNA TGTGCCAGCAGCTTGGATGCCCGGTTAGCCAAAAACATTCAGTACTTC.

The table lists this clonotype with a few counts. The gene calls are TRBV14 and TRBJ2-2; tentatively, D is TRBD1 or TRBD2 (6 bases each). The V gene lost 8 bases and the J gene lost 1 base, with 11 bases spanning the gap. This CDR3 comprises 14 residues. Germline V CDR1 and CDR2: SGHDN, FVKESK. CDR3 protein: CASAGHRNTGELFF. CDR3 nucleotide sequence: TGTGCCAGCGCGGGACATCGGAACACCGGGGAGCTGTTTTTT.

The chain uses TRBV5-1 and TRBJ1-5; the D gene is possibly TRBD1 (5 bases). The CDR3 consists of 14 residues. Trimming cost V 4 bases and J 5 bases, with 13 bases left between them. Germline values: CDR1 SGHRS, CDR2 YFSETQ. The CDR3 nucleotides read TGCGCCAGCAGCCCCGATGGACACTATCAGCCCCAGCATTTT. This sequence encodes CASSPDGHYQPQHF.

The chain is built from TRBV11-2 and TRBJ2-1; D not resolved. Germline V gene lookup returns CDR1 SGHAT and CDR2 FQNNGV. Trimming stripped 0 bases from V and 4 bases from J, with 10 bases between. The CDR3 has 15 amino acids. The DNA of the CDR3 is TGTGCCAGCAGCTTAGATTTTGTAGGGTACAATGAGCAGTTCTTC. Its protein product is CASSLDFVGYNEQFF.

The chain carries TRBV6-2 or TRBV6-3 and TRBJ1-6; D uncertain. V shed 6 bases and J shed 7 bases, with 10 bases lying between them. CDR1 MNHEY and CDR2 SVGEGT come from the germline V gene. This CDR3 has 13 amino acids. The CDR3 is CASRGFDNSPLHF. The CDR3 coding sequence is TGTGCCAGCAGGGGTTTCGACAATTCACCCCTCCACTTT.

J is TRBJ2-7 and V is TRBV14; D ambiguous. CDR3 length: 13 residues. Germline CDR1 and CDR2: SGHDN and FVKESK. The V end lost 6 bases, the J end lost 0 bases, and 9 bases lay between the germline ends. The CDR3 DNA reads TGTGCCAGCAGGGGCCGGAGCTCCTACGAGCAGTACTTC. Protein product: CASRGRSSYEQYF.

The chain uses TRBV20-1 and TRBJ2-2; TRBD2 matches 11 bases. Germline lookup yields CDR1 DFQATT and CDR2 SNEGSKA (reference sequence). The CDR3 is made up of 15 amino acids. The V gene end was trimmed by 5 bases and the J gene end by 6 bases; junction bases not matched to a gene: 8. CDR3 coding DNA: TGCAGTGCTCCATCTAGCGGGAGGTTCGCCGGGGAGCTGTTTTTT. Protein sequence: CSAPSSGRFAGELFF.

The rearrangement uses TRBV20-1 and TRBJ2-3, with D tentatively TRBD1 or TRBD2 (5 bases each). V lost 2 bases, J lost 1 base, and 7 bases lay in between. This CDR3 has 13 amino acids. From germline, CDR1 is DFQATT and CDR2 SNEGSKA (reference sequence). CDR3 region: CSARWDRTDTQYF. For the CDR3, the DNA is TGCAGTGCTAGATGGGACCGCACAGATACGCAGTATTTT.

The CDR3 region has the DNA TGTGCCAGCAGCTTCGTGCGGGAGGAGAGAGAGACCCAGTACTTC. It translates to CASSFVREERETQYF. V gene TRBV7-2 combines with J gene TRBJ2-5; 8 nucleotides line up with TRBD2. The CDR3 sequence is 15 residues long. J was trimmed by 4 bases and V by 3 bases; bases with no gene match: 7. From germline, CDR1 is SGHTA and CDR2 FQGNSA.

For the CDR3, the DNA is TGTGCCATCAGTGGAAAGTTGGGGAGCACAGATACGCAGTATTTT. Its protein product is CAISGKLGSTDTQYF. The rearrangement uses TRBV10-3 and TRBJ2-3; no clear D. CDR3 length equals 15 residues. Deletions cut 4 bases from V and 0 bases from J, with 11 bases between. Germline CDR1 reads ENHRY; CDR2 reads SYGVKD.

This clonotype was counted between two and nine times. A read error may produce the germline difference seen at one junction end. The CDR3 nucleotides read TGTGCTAGCAGCCGTGGACAGGGCGGGGAGCTGTTTTTT. The encoded protein is CASSRGQGGELFF. The V call is TRBV7-7, the J call TRBJ2-2; 8 bases line up with TRBD1. The CDR3 consists of 13 residues. CDR1 and CDR2 from the germline V gene are SSHAT and FNYEAQ (reference sequence). The full variable domain, its missing parts supplied by reference TRBV7-7 and TRBJ2-2, is GAGVSQSPRYKVTKRGQDVTLRCDPISSHATLYWYQQALGQGPEFLTYFNYEAQPDKSGLPSDRFSAERPEGSISTLTIQRTEQRDSAMYRCASSRGQGGELFFGEGSRLTVL.